This is a list of T cell receptor beta chains from one sample in a study of response to subunit inactivated influenza vaccine. TCRdb processed the RT-PCR reads anew with MiXCR; each CDR3 protein has one entry. The table shows roughly 620,000 distinct CDR3 sequences, with roughly 12% occurring only once. The same data also contributed to another study, on T cells expressing NK-cell markers.

The specimen was PBMCs from blood, collected on the day of vaccination. All receptors come from a man in his fifties or sixties who received an inactivated influenza vaccine. Each CDR3 is given with its conserved first and last residue. Fields, in order: V gene, clone size, J gene, D gene, CDR3 DNA, CDR3 protein. A D gene is named only where the DNA matches it firmly. Some rows mark clone size as missing; the rest say once, few, many or name a class of expanded clone.

V gene: TRBV25-1
clone size: many
J gene: TRBJ1-2
D gene: .
CDR3 DNA: TGTGCCAGCAGTTACGACGGGAACTATGGCTACACCTTC
CDR3 protein: CASSYDGNYGYTF

V gene: TRBV6-1
clone size: once
J gene: TRBJ2-5
D gene: TRBD2
CDR3 DNA: TGTGCCAGCAGCCCCGGACTAGCGGGAGGGCTAATGGAGACCCAGTACTTC
CDR3 protein: CASSPGLAGGLMETQYF

V gene: TRBV30
clone size: many
J gene: TRBJ1-3
D gene: .
CDR3 DNA: TGTGCCTGGAGTGGGGGAAACACCATATATTTT
CDR3 protein: CAWSGGNTIYF

V gene: TRBV12-3/TRBV12-4
clone size: few
J gene: TRBJ1-1
D gene: .
CDR3 DNA: TGTGCCAGCAGTTTAGAAGGGGGAGCGAACACTGAAGCTTTCTTT
CDR3 protein: CASSLEGGANTEAFF

V gene: TRBV7-9
clone size: .
J gene: TRBJ2-3
D gene: .
CDR3 DNA: TGTGCCAGCAGCTTAGGCGGGGTTATCACAGATACGCAGTATTTT
CDR3 protein: CASSLGGVITDTQYF

V gene: TRBV24-1
clone size: few
J gene: TRBJ2-7
D gene: TRBD2
CDR3 DNA: TGTGCCACCAGTGACCCGACCAGCGGGAGTGTCTACGAGCAGTACTTC
CDR3 protein: CATSDPTSGSVYEQYF

V gene: TRBV7-2
clone size: .
J gene: TRBJ2-2
D gene: .
CDR3 DNA: TGTGCCAGCAGCTTAGCGATAGGAACCGGGGAGCTGTTTTTT
CDR3 protein: CASSLAIGTGELFF

V gene: TRBV6-1
clone size: .
J gene: TRBJ2-5
D gene: .
CDR3 DNA: TGTGCCAGCCGATATCCCGGGAGTCCCAGGGAGACCCAGTACTTC
CDR3 protein: CASRYPGSPRETQYF

V gene: TRBV5-1
clone size: many
J gene: TRBJ2-7
D gene: .
CDR3 DNA: TGCGCCAGCAGCTTGGGCAGTTACTCCTACGAGCAGTACTTC
CDR3 protein: CASSLGSYSYEQYF

V gene: TRBV5-1
clone size: .
J gene: TRBJ2-3
D gene: .
CDR3 DNA: TGCGCCAGCAGCGAAACTCCAAGCACAGATACGCAGTATTTT
CDR3 protein: CASSETPSTDTQYF

V gene: TRBV11-2
clone size: .
J gene: TRBJ2-5
D gene: TRBD2
CDR3 DNA: TGTGCCAGCAGAGGGGAGGGAGAGACCCAGTACTTC
CDR3 protein: CASRGEGETQYF